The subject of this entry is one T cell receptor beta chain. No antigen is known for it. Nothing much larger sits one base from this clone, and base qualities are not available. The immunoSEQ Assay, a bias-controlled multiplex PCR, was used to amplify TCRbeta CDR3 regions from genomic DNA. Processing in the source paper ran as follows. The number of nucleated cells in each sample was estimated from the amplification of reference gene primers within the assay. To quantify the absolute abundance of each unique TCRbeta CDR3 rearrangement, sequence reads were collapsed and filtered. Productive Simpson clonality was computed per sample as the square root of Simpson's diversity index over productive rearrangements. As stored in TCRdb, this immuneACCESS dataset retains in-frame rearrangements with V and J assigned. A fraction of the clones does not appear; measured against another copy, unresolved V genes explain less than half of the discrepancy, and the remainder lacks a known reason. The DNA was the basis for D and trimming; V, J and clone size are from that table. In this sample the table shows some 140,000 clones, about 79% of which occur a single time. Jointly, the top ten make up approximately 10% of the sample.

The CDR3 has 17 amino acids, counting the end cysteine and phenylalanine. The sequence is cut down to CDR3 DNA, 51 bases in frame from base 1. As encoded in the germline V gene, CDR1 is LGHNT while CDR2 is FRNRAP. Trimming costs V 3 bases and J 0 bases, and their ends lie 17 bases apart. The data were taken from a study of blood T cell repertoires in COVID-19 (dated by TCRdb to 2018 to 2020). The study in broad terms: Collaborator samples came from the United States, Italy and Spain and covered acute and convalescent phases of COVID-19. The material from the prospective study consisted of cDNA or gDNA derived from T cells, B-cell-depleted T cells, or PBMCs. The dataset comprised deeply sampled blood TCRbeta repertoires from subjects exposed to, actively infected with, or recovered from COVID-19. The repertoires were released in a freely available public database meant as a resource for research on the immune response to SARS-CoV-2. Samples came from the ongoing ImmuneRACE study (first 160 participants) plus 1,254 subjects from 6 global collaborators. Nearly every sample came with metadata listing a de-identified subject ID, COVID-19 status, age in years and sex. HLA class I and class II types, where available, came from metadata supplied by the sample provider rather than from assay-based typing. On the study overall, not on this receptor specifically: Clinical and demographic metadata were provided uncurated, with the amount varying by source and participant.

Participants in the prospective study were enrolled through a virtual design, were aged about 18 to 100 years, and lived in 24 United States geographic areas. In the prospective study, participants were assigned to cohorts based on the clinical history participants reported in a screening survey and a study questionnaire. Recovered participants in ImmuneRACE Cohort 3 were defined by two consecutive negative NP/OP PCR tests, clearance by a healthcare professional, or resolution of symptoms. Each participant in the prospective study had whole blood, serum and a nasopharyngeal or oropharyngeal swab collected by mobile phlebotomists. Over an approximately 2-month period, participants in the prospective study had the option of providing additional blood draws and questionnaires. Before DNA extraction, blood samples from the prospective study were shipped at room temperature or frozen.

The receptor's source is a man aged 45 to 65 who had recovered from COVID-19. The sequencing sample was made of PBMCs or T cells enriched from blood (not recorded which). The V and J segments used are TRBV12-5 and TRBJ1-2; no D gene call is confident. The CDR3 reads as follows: CASGFTTASPANYGYTF. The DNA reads TGTGCTAGTGGTTTTACCACTGCCTCGCCGGCTAACTATGGCTACACCTTC.